Here is one T cell receptor (beta chain) with its context. This sample is drawn from a study of blood T cell repertoires in COVID-19. The repertoire was sequenced with immunoSEQ multiplex PCR; TCRdb's copy has only in-frame clones and lacks some. The sample yields about 300,000 clones, around nine tenths seen once. Losses at the gene ends were 1 base for V and 2 bases for J; bases not matched to a gene: 16. This CDR3 has 19 residues. Per the germline V gene, CDR1 is SGHDT and CDR2 is YYEEEE. Sequencing was done on a sample of peripheral blood. V gene TRBV5-6 combines with J gene TRBJ2-3; TRBD2 agrees at 7 bases. The TCR sequence derives from a woman aged 30 to 39 with COVID-19, enrolled during active disease. CDR3 in DNA: TGTGCCAGCAGCTTGACAATTTCGTGGACTAGTGGGGTCACAGATACGCAGTATTTT. It specifies CASSLTISWTSGVTDTQYF.